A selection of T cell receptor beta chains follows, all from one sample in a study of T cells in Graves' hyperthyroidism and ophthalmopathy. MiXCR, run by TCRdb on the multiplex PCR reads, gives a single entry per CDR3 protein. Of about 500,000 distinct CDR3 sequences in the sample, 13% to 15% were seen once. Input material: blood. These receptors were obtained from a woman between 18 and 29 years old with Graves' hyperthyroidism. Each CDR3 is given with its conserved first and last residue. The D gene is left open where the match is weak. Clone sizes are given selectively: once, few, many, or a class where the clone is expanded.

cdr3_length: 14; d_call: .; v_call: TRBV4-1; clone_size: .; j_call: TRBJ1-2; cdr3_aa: CASSQSGIYHGYTF; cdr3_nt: TGCGCCAGCAGCCAATCAGGTATTTACCATGGCTACACCTTC
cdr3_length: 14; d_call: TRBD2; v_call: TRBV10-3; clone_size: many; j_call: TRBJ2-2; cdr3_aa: CAISEREDVGELFF; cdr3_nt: TGTGCCATCAGCGAGCGGGAGGACGTTGGGGAGCTGTTTTTT
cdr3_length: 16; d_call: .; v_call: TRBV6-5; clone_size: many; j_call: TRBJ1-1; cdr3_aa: CASSYSPNVKNTEAFF; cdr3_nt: TGTGCCAGCAGTTACTCTCCGAATGTTAAGAACACTGAAGCTTTCTTT
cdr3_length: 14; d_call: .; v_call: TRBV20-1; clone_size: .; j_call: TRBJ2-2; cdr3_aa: CSAIKTGNTGELFF; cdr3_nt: TGCAGTGCTATTAAAACAGGGAACACCGGGGAGCTGTTTTTT
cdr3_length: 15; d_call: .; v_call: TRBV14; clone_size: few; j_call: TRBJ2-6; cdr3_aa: CASRRRGAGANVLTF; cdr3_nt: TGTGCCAGCAGACGGAGGGGGGCTGGGGCCAACGTCCTGACTTTC
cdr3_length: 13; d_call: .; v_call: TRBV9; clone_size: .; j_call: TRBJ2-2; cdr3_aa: CASSVGPSEELFF; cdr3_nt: TGTGCCAGCAGCGTAGGGCCCTCAGAGGAGCTGTTTTTT
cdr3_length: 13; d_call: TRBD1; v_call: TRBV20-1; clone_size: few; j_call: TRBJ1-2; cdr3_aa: CSASVGTGYGYTF; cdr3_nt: TGCAGTGCTAGTGTAGGGACAGGGTATGGCTACACCTTC
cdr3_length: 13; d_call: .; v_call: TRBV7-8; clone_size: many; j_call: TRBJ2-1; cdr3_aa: CASSLVQNNEQFF; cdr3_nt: TGTGCCAGCAGCTTAGTACAGAACAATGAGCAGTTCTTC
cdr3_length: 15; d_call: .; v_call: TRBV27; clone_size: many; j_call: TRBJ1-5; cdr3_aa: CASRPTTLGNQPQHF; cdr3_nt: TGTGCCAGCAGGCCAACCACCTTGGGGAATCAGCCCCAGCATTTT
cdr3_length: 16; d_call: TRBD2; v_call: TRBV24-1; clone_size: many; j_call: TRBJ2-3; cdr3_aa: CATSERGRGSTDTQYF; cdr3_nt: TGTGCCACCAGTGAACGCGGGAGAGGGAGCACAGATACGCAGTATTTT
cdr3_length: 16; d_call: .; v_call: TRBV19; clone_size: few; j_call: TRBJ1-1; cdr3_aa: CASSIQGYTVNTEAFF; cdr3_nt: TGTGCCAGTAGCATACAGGGATACACCGTGAACACTGAAGCTTTCTTT
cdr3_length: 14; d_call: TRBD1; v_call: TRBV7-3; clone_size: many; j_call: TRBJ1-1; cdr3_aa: CASSPQGGNTEAFF; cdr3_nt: TGTGCCAGCAGCCCACAGGGGGGAAACACTGAAGCTTTCTTT
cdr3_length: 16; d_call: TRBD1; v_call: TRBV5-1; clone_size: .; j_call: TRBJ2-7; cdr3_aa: CASYTGPGQGGREQYF; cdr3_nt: TGCGCCAGCTATACGGGCCCGGGACAGGGGGGCCGAGAGCAGTACTTC
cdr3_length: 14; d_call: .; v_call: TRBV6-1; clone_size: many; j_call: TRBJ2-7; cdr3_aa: CASKGRQDSYEQYF; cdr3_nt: TGTGCCAGCAAAGGAAGACAGGACTCCTACGAGCAGTACTTC
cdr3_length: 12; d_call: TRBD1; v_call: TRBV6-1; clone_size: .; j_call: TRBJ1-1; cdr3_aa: CASSPGQGSAFF; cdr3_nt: TGTGCCAGCAGTCCGGGACAGGGATCGGCTTTCTTT
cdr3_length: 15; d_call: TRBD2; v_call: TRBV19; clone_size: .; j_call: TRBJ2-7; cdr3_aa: CASSTSGGIYYEQYF; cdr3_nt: TGTGCCAGTAGCACTAGCGGGGGGATTTACTACGAGCAGTACTTC
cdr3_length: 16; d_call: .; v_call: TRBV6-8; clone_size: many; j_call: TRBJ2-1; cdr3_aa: CATLLLGSENYNEQFF; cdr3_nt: TGTGCCACCCTACTCTTAGGCAGCGAGAATTACAATGAGCAGTTCTTC
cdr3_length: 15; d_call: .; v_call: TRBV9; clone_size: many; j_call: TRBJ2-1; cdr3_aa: CASSVGGGTYNEQFF; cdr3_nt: TGTGCCAGCAGCGTAGGTGGCGGCACGTACAATGAGCAGTTCTTC
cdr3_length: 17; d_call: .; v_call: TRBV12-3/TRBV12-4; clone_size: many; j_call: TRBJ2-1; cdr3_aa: CASIPSFGSRTYNEQFF; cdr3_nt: TGTGCCAGCATCCCATCGTTTGGGAGCCGTACCTACAATGAGCAGTTCTTC
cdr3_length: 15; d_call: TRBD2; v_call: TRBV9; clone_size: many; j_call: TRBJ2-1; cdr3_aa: CASSVGGLVANEQFF; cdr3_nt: TGTGCCAGCAGCGTAGGGGGACTAGTAGCCAATGAGCAGTTCTTC
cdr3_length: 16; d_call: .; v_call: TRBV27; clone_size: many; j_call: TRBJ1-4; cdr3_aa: CASRPGTRATNEKLFF; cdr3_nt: TGTGCCAGCAGACCCGGGACACGCGCAACTAATGAAAAACTGTTTTTT
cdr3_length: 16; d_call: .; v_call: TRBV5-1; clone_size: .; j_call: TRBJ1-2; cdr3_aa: CASSKIASGANYGYTF; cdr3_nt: TGCGCCAGCAGTAAAATAGCGTCGGGTGCTAACTATGGCTACACCTTC
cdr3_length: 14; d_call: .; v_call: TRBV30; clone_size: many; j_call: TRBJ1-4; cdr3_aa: CAWSVLQGVEKLFF; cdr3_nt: TGTGCCTGGAGTGTACTACAGGGTGTTGAAAAACTGTTTTTT
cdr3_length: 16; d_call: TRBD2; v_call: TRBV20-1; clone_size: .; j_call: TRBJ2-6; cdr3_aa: CSARDFRGAGANVLTF; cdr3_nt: TGCAGTGCTAGAGATTTTCGGGGGGCTGGGGCCAACGTCCTGACTTTC
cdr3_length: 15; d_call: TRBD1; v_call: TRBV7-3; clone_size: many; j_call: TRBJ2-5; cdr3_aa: CASSSGQGEGETQYF; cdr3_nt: TGTGCCAGCAGCTCGGGACAGGGAGAGGGGGAGACCCAGTACTTC
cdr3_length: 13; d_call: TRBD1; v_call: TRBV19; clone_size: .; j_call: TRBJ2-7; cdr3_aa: CASSAQGDHEQYF; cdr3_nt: TGTGCCAGTAGTGCTCAGGGGGACCACGAGCAGTACTTC
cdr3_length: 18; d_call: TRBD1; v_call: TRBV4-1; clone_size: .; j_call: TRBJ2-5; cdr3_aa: CASSQDPGQGRAQETQYF; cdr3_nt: TGCGCCAGCAGCCAAGATCCGGGACAGGGGAGGGCACAAGAGACCCAGTACTTC
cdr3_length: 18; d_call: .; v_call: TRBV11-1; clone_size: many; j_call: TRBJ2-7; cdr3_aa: CASSLTGPGSIFTYEQYF; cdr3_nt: TGTGCCAGCAGCTTAACGGGGCCAGGGTCTATCTTTACGTACGAGCAGTACTTC
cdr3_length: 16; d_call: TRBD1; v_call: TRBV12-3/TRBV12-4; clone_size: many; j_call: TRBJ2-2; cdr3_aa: CASSLEPGQGAGELFF; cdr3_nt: TGTGCCAGCAGTTTGGAACCGGGACAGGGGGCCGGGGAGCTGTTTTTT
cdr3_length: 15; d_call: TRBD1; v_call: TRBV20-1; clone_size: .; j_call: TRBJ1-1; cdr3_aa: CSARDGGQVPTEAFF; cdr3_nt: TGCAGTGCTAGAGACGGGGGACAGGTCCCCACTGAAGCTTTCTTT
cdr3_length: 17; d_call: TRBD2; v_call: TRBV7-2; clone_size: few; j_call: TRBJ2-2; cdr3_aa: CASSSSGTSGSYGELFF; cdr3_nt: TGTGCCAGCAGCTCCTCCGGGACTAGCGGGAGTTACGGGGAGCTGTTTTTT
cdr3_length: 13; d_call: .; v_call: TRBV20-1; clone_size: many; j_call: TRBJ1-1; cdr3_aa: CSARRGDHTEAFF; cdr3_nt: TGCAGTGCTAGGAGAGGGGACCACACTGAAGCTTTCTTT
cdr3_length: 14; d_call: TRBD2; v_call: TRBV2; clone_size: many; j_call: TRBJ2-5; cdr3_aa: CAGTSGRALETQYF; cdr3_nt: TGTGCCGGGACTAGCGGGAGGGCCTTAGAGACCCAGTACTTC
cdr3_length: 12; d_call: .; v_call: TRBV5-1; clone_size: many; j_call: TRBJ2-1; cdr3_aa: CASSLPGNEQFF; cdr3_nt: TGTGCCAGCAGTTTACCAGGGAATGAGCAGTTCTTC
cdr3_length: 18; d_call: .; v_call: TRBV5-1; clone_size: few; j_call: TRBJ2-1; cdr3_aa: CASSPRLARYNPYNEQFF; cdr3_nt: TGCGCCAGCAGCCCCAGGCTAGCGCGTTATAACCCATACAATGAGCAGTTCTTC
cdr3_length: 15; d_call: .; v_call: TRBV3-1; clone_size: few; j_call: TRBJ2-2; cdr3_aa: CASSLTPMAFGELFF; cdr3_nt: TGTGCCAGCAGCCTTACACCTATGGCTTTCGGGGAGCTGTTTTTT
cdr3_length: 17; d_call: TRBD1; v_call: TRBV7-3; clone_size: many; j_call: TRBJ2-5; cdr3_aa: CASSLTGTGYDGETQYF; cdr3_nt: TGTGCCAGCAGCTTAACAGGGACAGGGTATGATGGAGAGACCCAGTACTTC
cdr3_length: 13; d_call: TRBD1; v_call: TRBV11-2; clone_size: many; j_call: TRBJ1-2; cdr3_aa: CASSPFTGGGYTF; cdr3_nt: TGTGCCAGCAGCCCCTTCACAGGGGGAGGCTACACCTTC
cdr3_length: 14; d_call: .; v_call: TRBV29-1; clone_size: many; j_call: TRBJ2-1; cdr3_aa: CSVEVRGSYNEQFF; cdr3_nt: TGCAGCGTTGAAGTCAGGGGATCCTACAATGAGCAGTTCTTC
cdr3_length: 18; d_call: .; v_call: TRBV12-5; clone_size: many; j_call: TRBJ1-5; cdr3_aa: CASGLVGFTRESNQPQHF; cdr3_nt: TGTGCTAGTGGTTTGGTAGGGTTCACGAGGGAGAGCAATCAGCCCCAGCATTTT
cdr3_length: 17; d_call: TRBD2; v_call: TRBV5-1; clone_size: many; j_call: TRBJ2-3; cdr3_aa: CASSSGLAGGTTDTQYF; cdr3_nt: TGCGCCAGCAGCTCAGGACTAGCGGGAGGCACAACAGATACGCAGTATTTT
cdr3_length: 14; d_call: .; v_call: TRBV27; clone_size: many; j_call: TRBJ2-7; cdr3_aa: CASSPGASAYEQYF; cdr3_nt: TGTGCCAGCAGTCCGGGGGCTAGCGCATACGAGCAGTACTTC
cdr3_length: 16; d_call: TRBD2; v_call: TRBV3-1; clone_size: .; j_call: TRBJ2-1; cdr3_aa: CASSQVRGRAVDEQFF; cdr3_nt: TGTGCCAGCAGCCAGGTACGCGGGAGGGCCGTTGATGAGCAGTTCTTC
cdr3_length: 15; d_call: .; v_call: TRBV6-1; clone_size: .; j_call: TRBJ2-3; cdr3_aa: CASSALVWVTDTQYF; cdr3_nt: TGTGCCAGCAGCGCCCTAGTGTGGGTTACAGATACGCAGTATTTT
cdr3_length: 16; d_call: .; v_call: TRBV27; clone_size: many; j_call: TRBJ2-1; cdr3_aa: CASSPYKKGTYNEQFF; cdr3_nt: TGTGCCAGCAGTCCATACAAGAAGGGGACCTACAATGAGCAGTTCTTC
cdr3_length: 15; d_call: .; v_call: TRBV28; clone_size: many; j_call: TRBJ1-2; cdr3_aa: CASSFPTGSNYGYTF; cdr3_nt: TGTGCCAGCAGTTTCCCGACAGGAAGCAACTATGGCTACACCTTC
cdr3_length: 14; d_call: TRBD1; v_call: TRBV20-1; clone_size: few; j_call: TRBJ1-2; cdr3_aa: CSARDPDRGYGYTF; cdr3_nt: TGCAGTGCTAGAGATCCCGACAGGGGATATGGCTACACCTTC
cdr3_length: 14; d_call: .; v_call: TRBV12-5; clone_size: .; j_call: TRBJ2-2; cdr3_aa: CASGLRVQYGELFF; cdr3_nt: TGTGCTAGTGGTTTGAGGGTGCAATACGGGGAGCTGTTTTTT
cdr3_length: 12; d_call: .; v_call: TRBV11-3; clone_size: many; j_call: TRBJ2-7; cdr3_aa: CASSWRAYEQYF; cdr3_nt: TGTGCCAGCAGCTGGAGGGCATACGAGCAGTACTTC
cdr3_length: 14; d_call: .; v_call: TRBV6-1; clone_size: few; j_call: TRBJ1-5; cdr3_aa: CASSGEGGVQPQHF; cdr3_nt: TGTGCCAGCAGTGGTGAGGGGGGCGTTCAGCCCCAGCATTTT
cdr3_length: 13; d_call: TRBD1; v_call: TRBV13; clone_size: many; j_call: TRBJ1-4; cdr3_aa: CASSSDREGKLFF; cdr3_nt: TGTGCCAGCAGCTCCGACAGGGAGGGAAAACTGTTTTTT
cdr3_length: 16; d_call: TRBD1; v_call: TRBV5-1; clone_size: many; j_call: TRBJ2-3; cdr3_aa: CASSSLQGASTDTQYF; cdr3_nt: TGCGCCAGCAGCTCACTACAGGGGGCGAGCACAGATACGCAGTATTTT
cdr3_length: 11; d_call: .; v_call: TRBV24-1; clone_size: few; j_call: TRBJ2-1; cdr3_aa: CATRRGNEQFF; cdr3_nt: TGTGCCACCAGGCGGGGCAATGAGCAGTTCTTC
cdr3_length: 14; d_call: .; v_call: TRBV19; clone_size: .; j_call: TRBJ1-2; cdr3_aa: CASTSHQSNYGYTF; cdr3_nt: TGTGCCAGTACTTCTCACCAATCTAACTATGGCTACACCTTC
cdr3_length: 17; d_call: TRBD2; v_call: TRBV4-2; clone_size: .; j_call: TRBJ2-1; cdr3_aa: CASSQLPAASGSNEQFF; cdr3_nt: TGTGCCAGCAGCCAATTACCGGCGGCTAGCGGGAGTAATGAGCAGTTCTTC